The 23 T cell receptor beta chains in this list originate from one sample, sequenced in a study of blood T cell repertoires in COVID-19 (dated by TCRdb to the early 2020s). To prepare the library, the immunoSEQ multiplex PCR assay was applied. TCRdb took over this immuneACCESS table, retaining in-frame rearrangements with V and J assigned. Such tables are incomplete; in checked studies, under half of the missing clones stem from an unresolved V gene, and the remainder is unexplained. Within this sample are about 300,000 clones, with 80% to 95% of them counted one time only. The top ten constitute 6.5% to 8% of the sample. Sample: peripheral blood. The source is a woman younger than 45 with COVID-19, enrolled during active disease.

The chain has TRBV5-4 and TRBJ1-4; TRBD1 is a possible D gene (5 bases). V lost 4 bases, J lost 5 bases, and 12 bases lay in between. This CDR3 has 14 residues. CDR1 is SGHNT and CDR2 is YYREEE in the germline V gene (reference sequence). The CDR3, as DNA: TGTGCCAGCAGCCCGGGGGTAGGAAATGAAAAACTGTTTTTT. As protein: CASSPGVGNEKLFF.

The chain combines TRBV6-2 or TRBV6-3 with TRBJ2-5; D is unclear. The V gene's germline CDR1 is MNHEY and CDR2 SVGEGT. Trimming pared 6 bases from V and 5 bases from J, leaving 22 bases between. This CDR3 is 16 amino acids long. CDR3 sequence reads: CASRYTAGGLDETQYF. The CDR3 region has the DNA TGTGCCAGCAGATACACGGCAGGTGGGTTAGACGAGACCCAGTACTTC.

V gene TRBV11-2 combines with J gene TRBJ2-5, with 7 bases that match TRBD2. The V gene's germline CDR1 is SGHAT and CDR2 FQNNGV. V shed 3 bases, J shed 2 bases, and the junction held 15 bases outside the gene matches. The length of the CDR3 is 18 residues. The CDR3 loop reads CASSLGDFWASGQETQYF. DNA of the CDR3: TGTGCCAGCAGCTTGGGGGACTTTTGGGCTAGCGGACAAGAGACCCAGTACTTC.

Here the CDR3 reads CASGRLAGEVSEQFF. CDR3 sequence (DNA): TGTGCCAGCGGCCGACTAGCGGGAGAGGTGAGTGAGCAGTTCTTC. This chain joins TRBV9 and TRBJ2-1, with TRBD2 matching over 12 bases. The CDR3 loop spans 15 amino acids. The germline gives CDR1 SGDLS, CDR2 YYNGEE. Germline trimming cut 7 bases from V and 9 bases from J; bases unmatched to any gene: 11.

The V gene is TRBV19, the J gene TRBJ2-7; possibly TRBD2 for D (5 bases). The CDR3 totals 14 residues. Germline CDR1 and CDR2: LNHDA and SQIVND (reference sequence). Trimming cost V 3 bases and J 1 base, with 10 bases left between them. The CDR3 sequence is CASSIRGFSYEQYF. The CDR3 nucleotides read TGTGCCAGTAGTATCCGAGGGTTTTCCTACGAGCAGTACTTC.

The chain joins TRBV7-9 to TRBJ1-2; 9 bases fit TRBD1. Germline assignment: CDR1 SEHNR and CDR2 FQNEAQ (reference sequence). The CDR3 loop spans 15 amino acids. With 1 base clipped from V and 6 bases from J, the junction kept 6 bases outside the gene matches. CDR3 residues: CASSLVAGTGHGYTF. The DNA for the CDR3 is TGTGCCAGCAGCTTAGTTGCCGGGACAGGGCATGGCTACACCTTC. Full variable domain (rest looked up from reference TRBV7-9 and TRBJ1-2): DTGVSQNPRHKITKRGQNVTFRCDPISEHNRLYWYRQTLGQGPEFLTYFQNEAQLEKSRLLSDRFSAERPKGSFSTLEIQRTEQGDSAMYLCASSLVAGTGHGYTFGSGTRLTVV.

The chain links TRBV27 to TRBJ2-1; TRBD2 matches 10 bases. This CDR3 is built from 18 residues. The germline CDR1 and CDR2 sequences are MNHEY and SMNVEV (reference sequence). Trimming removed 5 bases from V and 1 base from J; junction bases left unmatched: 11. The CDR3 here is CASSAPSGRARSYNEQFF. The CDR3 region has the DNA TGTGCCAGCAGTGCGCCAAGCGGGAGGGCGAGATCCTACAATGAGCAGTTCTTC.

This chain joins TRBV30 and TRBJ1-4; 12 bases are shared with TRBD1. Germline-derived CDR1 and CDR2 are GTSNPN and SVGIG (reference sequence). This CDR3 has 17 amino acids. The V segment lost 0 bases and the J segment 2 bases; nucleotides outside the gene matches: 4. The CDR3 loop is CAWSVRDRGPTNEKLFF. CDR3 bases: TGTGCCTGGAGTGTCCGGGACAGGGGGCCCACTAATGAAAAACTGTTTTTT.

The CDR3 sequence is CASTERGGPTEAFF. Here the CDR3 DNA reads TGTGCCAGCACAGAAAGGGGGGGCCCCACTGAAGCTTTCTTT. The chain combines TRBV2 with TRBJ1-1; D is perhaps TRBD1 (6 bases). The V gene's germline CDR1 is SNHLY and CDR2 FYNNEI. The CDR3 is made up of 14 amino acids. The ends were cut back, 7 bases at V and 4 bases at J, with 16 bases in the middle.

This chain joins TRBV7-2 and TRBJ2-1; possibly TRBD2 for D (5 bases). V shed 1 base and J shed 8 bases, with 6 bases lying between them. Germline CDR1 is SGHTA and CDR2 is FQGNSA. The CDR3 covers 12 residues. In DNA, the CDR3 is TGTGCCAGCAGCTTAGTCGGGGATGAGCAGTTCTTC. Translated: CASSLVGDEQFF.

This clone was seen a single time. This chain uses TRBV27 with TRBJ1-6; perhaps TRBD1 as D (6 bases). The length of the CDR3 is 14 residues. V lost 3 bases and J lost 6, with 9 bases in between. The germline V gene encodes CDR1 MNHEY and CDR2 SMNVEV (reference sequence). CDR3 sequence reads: CASSFSQGNSPLHF. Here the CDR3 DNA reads TGTGCCAGCAGTTTTTCACAGGGTAATTCACCCCTCCACTTT.

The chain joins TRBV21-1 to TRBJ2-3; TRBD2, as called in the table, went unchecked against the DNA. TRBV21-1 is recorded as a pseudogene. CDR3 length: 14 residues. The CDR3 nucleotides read TGTGCCAGCTTACTAGCGGGAAGCACAGATACGCAGTATTTT. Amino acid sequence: CASLLAGSTDTQYF.

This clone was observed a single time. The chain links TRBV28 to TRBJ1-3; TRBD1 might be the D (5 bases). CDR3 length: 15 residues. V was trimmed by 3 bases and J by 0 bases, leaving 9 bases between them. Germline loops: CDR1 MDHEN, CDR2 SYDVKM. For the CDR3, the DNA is TGTGCCAGCAGTTTGGAGGGGAGCTCTGGAAACACCATATATTTT. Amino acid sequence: CASSLEGSSGNTIYF.

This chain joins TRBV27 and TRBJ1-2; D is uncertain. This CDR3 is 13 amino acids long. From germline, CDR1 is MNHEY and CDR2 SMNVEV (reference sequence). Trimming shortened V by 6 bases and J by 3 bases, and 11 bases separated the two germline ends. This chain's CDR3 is CASSKRRDYGYTF. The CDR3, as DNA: TGTGCCAGCAGCAAGCGACGTGACTATGGCTACACCTTC.

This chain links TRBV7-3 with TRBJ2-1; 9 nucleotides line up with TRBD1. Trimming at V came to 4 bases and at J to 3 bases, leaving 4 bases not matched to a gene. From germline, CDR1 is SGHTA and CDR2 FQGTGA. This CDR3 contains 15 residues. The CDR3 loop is CASSYLGQGYNEQFF. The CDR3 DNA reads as TGTGCCAGCAGCTATTTGGGACAGGGCTACAATGAGCAGTTCTTC.

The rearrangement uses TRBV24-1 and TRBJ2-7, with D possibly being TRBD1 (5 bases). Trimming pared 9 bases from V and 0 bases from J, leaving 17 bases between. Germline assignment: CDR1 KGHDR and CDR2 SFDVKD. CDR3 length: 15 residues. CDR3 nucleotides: TGTGCCACCCAGCCTGGGGCAGATGACTCCTACGAGCAGTACTTC. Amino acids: CATQPGADDSYEQYF.

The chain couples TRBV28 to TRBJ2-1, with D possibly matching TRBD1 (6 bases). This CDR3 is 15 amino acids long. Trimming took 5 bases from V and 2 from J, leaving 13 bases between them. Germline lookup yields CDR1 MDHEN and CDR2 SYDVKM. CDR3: CASSDTAGAYNEQFF. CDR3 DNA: TGTGCCAGCAGTGATACAGCAGGGGCCTACAATGAGCAGTTCTTC.

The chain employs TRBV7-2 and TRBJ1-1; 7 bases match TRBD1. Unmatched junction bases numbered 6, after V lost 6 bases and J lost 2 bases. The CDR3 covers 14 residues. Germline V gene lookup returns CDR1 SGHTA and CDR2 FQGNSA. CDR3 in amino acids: CASRVDRVNTEAFF. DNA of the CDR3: TGTGCCAGCAGGGTTGACAGGGTCAACACTGAAGCTTTCTTT.

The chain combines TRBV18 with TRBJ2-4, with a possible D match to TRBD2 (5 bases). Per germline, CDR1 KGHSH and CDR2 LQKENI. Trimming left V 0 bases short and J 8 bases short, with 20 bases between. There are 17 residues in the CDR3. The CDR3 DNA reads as TGTGCCAGCTCACCACCGACTGGAGCGGAACAGTACGACATTCAGTACTTC. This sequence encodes CASSPPTGAEQYDIQYF.

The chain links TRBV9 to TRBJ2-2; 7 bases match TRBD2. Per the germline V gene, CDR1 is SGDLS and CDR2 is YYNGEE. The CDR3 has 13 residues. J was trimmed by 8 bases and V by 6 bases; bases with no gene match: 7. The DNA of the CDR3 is TGTGCCAGCACCCCCGCGGGGGTAGGGGAGCTGTTTTTT. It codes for CASTPAGVGELFF.

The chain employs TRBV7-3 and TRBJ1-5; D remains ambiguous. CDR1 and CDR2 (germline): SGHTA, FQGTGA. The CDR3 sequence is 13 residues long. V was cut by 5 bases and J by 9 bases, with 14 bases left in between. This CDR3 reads CASSRQPGSPQHF. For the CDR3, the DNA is TGTGCCAGCAGCCGTCAACCAGGATCGCCCCAGCATTTT.

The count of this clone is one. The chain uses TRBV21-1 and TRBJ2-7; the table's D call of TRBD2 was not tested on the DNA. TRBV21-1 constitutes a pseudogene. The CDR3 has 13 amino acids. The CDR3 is CASSDRDWGCSYF. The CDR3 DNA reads TGTGCCAGCAGCGACCGGGACTGGGGATGTTCGTACTTC.

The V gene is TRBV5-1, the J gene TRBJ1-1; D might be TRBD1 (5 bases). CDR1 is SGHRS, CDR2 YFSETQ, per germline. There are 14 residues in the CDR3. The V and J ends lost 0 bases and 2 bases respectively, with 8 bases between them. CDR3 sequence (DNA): TGCGCCAGCAGCTTGGACGGGGGAAACACTGAAGCTTTCTTT. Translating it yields CASSLDGGNTEAFF. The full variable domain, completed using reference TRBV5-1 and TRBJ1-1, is KAGVTQTPRYLIKTRGQQVTLSCSPISGHRSVSWYQQTPGQGLQFLFEYFSETQRNKGNFPGRFSGRQFSNSRSEMNVSTLELGDSALYLCASSLDGGNTEAFFGQGTRLTVV.